The 3 T cell receptor beta chains below come from one sample, sequenced in a study of cytomegalovirus exposure and HLA in healthy donors. Use of 60 Vbeta and 13 Jbeta primers characterized the PCR. Sequencing used immunoSEQ multiplex PCR; TCRdb keeps in-frame clones, though not all of them. The data contain more than 200,000 clones, 70% of them seen just once; the ten biggest clones take up less than 3%. Sequencing input: PBMCs. Receptors were obtained from a man aged 40-49 years in good health and CMV-seropositive.

The J gene is TRBJ2-1, the V gene TRBV27; TRBD1 matches at 9 bases. This CDR3 spans 16 amino acids. Trimming removed 2 bases from V and 6 bases from J; junction bases left unmatched: 8. Germline V gene sequence: CDR1 MNHEY, CDR2 SMNVEV (reference sequence). CDR3 sequence: CASSLAPGTGFNEQFF. In DNA, the CDR3 is TGTGCCAGCAGTTTAGCTCCCGGGACAGGGTTCAATGAGCAGTTCTTC.

In this sample, this clone turned up once. The chain recombines TRBV7-9 with TRBJ2-5; a weak D match, TRBD1 (6 bases). Trimming took off 0 bases at V and 0 bases at J, with 14 bases between the two ends. The germline CDR1 and CDR2 sequences are SEHNR and FQNEAQ (reference sequence). The CDR3 length is 17 residues. CDR3 amino acids: CASSLATLQGNQETQYF. The DNA for the CDR3 is TGTGCCAGCAGCTTAGCCACCCTACAGGGCAACCAAGAGACCCAGTACTTC.

Written as DNA, the CDR3 is TGTGCCAGCAGCAGTAGGGGGGGTACGCAGTATTTT. As protein: CASSSRGGTQYF. J is TRBJ2-3 and V is TRBV5-4; maybe TRBD2 (7 bases). Trimming removed 4 bases from V and 8 bases from J, with 11 bases in between. The CDR3 consists of 12 residues. CDR1 is SGHNT and CDR2 is YYREEE in the germline V gene (reference sequence).